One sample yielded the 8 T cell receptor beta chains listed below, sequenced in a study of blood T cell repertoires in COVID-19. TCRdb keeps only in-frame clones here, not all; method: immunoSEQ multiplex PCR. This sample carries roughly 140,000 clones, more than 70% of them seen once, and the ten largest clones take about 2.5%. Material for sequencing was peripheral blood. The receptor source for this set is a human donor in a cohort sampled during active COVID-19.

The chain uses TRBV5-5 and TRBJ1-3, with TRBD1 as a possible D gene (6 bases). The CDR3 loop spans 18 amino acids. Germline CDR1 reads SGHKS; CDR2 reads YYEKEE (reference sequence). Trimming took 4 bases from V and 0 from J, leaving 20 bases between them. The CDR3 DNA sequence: TGTGCCAGCAGCCCTAGACAGGACCGGCCGCCCTCTGGAAACACCATATATTTT. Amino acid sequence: CASSPRQDRPPSGNTIYF.

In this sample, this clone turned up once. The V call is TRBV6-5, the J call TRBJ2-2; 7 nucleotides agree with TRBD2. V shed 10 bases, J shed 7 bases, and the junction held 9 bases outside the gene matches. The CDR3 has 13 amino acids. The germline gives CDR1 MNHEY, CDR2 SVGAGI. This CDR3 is CAITRVAGGELFF. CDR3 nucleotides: TGTGCCATCACCAGGGTAGCGGGCGGGGAGCTGTTTTTT.

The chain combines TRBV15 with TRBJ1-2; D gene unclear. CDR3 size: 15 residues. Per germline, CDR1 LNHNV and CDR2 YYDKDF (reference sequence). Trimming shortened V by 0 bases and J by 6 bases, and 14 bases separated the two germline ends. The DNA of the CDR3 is TGTGCCACCAGCAGAGATTACCGGGAAAAGAATGGCTACACCTTC. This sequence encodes CATSRDYREKNGYTF.

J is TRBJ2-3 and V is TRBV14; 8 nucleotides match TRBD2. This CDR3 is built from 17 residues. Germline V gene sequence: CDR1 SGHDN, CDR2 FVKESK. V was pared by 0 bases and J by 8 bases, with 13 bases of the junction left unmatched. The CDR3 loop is CASSQERAGGAGVTQYF. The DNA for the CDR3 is TGTGCCAGCAGCCAAGAAAGAGCCGGGGGGGCAGGAGTTACGCAGTATTTT.

CDR3 nucleotide sequence: TGTGCCTGGAAGAGTCCAGGGGACGAGCAGTACTTC. It specifies CAWKSPGDEQYF. V is TRBV30 and J is TRBJ2-7; possibly TRBD1 for D (6 bases). V lost 4 bases to trimming and J lost 5 bases, with 12 bases between them. Germline-derived CDR1 and CDR2 are GTSNPN and SVGIG (reference sequence). The CDR3 contains 12 residues.

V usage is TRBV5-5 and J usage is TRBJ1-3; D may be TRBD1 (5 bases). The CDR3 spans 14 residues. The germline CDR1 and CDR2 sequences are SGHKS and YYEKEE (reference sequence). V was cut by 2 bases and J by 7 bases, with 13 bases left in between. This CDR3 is CASSFSRESNTIYF. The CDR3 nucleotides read TGTGCCAGCAGCTTCTCCAGGGAATCCAACACCATATATTTT.

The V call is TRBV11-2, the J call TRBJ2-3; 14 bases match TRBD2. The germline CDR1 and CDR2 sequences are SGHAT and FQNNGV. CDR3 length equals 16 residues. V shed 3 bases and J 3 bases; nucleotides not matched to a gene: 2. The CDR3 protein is CASSFRTSGGTDTQYF. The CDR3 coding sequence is TGTGCCAGCAGCTTCAGGACTAGCGGGGGGACAGATACGCAGTATTTT.

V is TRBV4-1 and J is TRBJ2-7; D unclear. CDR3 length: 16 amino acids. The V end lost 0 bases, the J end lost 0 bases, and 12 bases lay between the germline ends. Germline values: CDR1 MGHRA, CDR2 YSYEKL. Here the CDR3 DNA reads TGCGCCAGCAGCCAAGATCGCGACACCTACTCCTACGAGCAGTACTTC. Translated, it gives CASSQDRDTYSYEQYF.